A selection of T cell receptor beta chains follows, all from one sample in a study of blood T cell repertoires in COVID-19. The assay was immunoSEQ multiplex PCR, and TCRdb's table has in-frame clones only and misses some. In the table there are 110,000 to 150,000 clones, 80% to 85% of which are singletons. Sequencing was performed on peripheral blood. These receptor sequences come from a human donor in a cohort sampled during active COVID-19. CDR3s include the opening cysteine and the closing phenylalanine or tryptophan. The D gene is left open where the match is weak. Part of the rows lack a size; the others show once, few, many or a class for expanded clones.

CDR3,DNA,J,D,size,V
CASSQQGRTEKLFF,TGTGCCAGCAGTCAACAGGGAAGGACTGAAAAACTGTTTTTT,TRBJ1-4,-,-,TRBV6-2/TRBV6-3
CASSRARGLMAQHF,TGTGCCAGCAGTAGGGCCCGCGGGCTTATGGCCCAGCATTTT,TRBJ1-5,-,few,TRBV6-5
CASRPAGDYGYTF,TGTGCCAGCAGGCCTGCCGGGGACTATGGCTACACCTTC,TRBJ1-2,-,once,TRBV12-3/TRBV12-4
CAIGRVSSYEQYF,TGTGCCATCGGCAGGGTCAGCTCCTACGAGCAGTACTTC,TRBJ2-7,-,-,TRBV10-3
CASSSQGSSGYTF,TGTGCCAGCAGCTCACAGGGTTCCTCTGGCTACACCTTC,TRBJ1-2,-,-,TRBV6-6
CATSALGQGAGNEQFF,TGTGCCACCAGTGCCCTGGGACAGGGGGCAGGCAATGAGCAGTTCTTC,TRBJ2-1,TRBD1,-,TRBV24-1
CASTLRREDLGYTF,TGTGCCAGCACTCTAAGGAGGGAGGACCTTGGCTACACCTTC,TRBJ1-2,-,-,TRBV2
CASSEALRWGVGTGELFF,TGTGCCAGCAGTGAAGCGCTTCGATGGGGGGTGGGCACCGGGGAGCTGTTTTTT,TRBJ2-2,-,-,TRBV6-1
CASSQDLVRTNEKLFF,TGTGCCAGCAGCCAAGATTTAGTCAGGACTAATGAAAAACTGTTTTTT,TRBJ1-4,-,-,TRBV3-1/TRBV3-2
CASSFLRDKAYEQYF,TGTGCCAGCAGCTTTCTTCGCGACAAAGCCTACGAGCAGTACTTC,TRBJ2-7,-,few,TRBV7-2
CTSSPPAGVSYEQYF,TGCACCAGCAGCCCACCAGCGGGGGTCTCCTACGAGCAGTACTTC,TRBJ2-7,-,once,TRBV1
CASRATGTPKIEAFF,TGTGCCAGCAGAGCTACAGGGACCCCTAAAATTGAAGCTTTCTTT,TRBJ1-1,-,-,TRBV2
CASSYRGGEQYF,TGTGCCAGCAGCTATAGGGGGGGCGAGCAGTACTTC,TRBJ2-7,-,-,TRBV28
CASSSTAGGVLTF,TGTGCCAGCAGCTCCACGGCCGGGGGCGTCCTGACTTTC,TRBJ2-6,-,-,TRBV14
CASSYSSGGYETQYF,TGTGCCAGTAGCTATTCTAGCGGGGGGTATGAGACCCAGTACTTC,TRBJ2-5,TRBD2,-,TRBV19
CAIKDRGRGANVLTF,TGTGCCATCAAGGACAGGGGGCGGGGGGCCAACGTCCTGACTTTC,TRBJ2-6,TRBD1,once,TRBV10-3
CASKDRGETQYF,TGTGCCAGCAAGGACAGGGGAGAGACCCAGTACTTC,TRBJ2-5,TRBD1,-,TRBV12-3/TRBV12-4
CASSQDQNSPLHF,TGTGCCAGCAGCCAAGATCAGAATTCACCCCTCCACTTT,TRBJ1-6,-,-,TRBV3-1/TRBV3-2